This T cell receptor (beta chain) was found in a study of blood T cell repertoires in COVID-19. The overall study: Researchers got acute and convalescent COVID-19 samples from the United States, Italy and Spain. T cells, B-cell-depleted T cells, or PBMCs supplied cDNA or gDNA.

Original analysis: Estimates of nucleated cell counts were drawn from the amplification of reference gene primers. Sequencing was performed with immunoSEQ multiplex PCR; in TCRdb, only in-frame clones are kept and a portion is missing. V, J and clone size are taken as reported in that table, and D and trimming were inferred from the DNA itself. In the table there are about 89,000 clones, around 80% of which are singletons. Trimming left V 0 bases short and J 15 bases short, with 12 bases between. Germline V gene sequence: CDR1 DFQATT, CDR2 SNEGSKA (reference sequence). This CDR3 has 11 amino acids. The chain recombines TRBV20-1 with TRBJ2-1; D perhaps matches TRBD2 (6 bases). The sequenced material came from peripheral blood. This sequence was found in a human donor in a cohort sampled during active COVID-19. CDR3 sequence reads: CSAREDGSLFF. CDR3 DNA: TGCAGTGCTAGAGAAGACGGGAGTCTGTTCTTC.